One sample yielded the 23 T cell receptor beta chains listed below, sequenced in a study of blood T cell repertoires in COVID-19 (TCRdb year 2020). Libraries were made using the immunoSEQ multiplex PCR assay. TCRdb limited this immuneACCESS table to in-frame rearrangements with V and J called. A share of clones is missing; checked studies link under half to unresolved V genes, and the rest is unexplained. The sample table shows under 250,000 clones, and under 90% are seen once. About 6.3% of the sample comes from the top ten. The sequencing input was peripheral blood. These receptors were taken from a man in his sixties who had recovered from COVID-19.

The rearrangement joins TRBV3-1 (or the pseudogene TRBV3-2) to TRBJ1-1; 7 nucleotides agree with TRBD1. Germline loops: CDR1 LGHDT, CDR2 YNNKEL (reference sequence). This CDR3 contains 13 residues. V lost 2 bases and J lost 5; bases outside the gene matches: 2. The CDR3 DNA reads as TGTGCCAGCAGCCAACAGGGGGTGACTGAAGCTTTCTTT. It translates to CASSQQGVTEAFF.

DNA for the CDR3: TGTGCCAGCAGCTTAGTAAGGGGGAGGGCCGGGGAGCTGTTTTTT. Amino acids: CASSLVRGRAGELFF. The chain employs TRBV7-2 and TRBJ2-2, with a weak D call TRBD2 (7 bases). The CDR3 is 15 amino acids. The V gene's germline CDR1 is SGHTA and CDR2 FQGNSA. Trimming pared 1 base from V and 6 bases from J, leaving 12 bases between.

The V and J genes are TRBV5-1 and TRBJ1-2; the match to TRBD1 covers 9 bases. The CDR3 is made up of 15 amino acids. Germline assignment: CDR1 SGHRS and CDR2 YFSETQ. V shed 2 bases, J shed 2 bases, and the junction held 4 bases outside the gene matches. CDR3: CASSFRQGVNYGYTF. In DNA form, the CDR3 reads TGCGCCAGCAGCTTTAGACAGGGGGTGAACTATGGCTACACCTTC.

CDR3 residues: CASRRTGIGELFF. CDR3 in DNA: TGTGCCAGCAGGCGGACAGGGATCGGGGAGCTGTTTTTT. The chain links TRBV5-8 to TRBJ2-2, with 8 positions matching TRBD1. Per germline, CDR1 SGHTS and CDR2 YDEGEE. The junction had 4 bases not matched to a gene; V was cut back by 5 bases and J by 7 bases. This CDR3 is 13 amino acids long.

The chain combines TRBV7-9 with TRBJ2-3; the D gene is possibly TRBD2 (6 bases). The CDR3 spans 16 residues. Per the germline V gene, CDR1 is SEHNR and CDR2 is FQNEAQ (reference sequence). The V gene lost 1 base and the J gene lost 3 bases, with 14 bases spanning the gap. DNA of the CDR3: TGTGCCAGCAGCTTAGGGCTCGGCGGAGGGACAGATACGCAGTATTTT. This encodes CASSLGLGGGTDTQYF.

This clone was seen ten or more times. CDR3 region: CASSLGGSQGREKLFF. CDR3 bases: TGTGCCAGCAGCTTAGGCGGGTCCCAAGGGAGGGAAAAACTGTTTTTT. The genes are TRBV7-2 and TRBJ1-4; D remains unclear. Per the germline V gene, CDR1 is SGHTA and CDR2 is FQGNSA. The CDR3 is 16 amino acids. V was shortened by 1 base and J by 8 bases, with 17 bases between the two germline ends.

This chain joins TRBV11-2 and TRBJ1-6; tentative D call: TRBD1 (6 bases). Germline-derived CDR1 and CDR2 are SGHAT and FQNNGV. The CDR3 consists of 17 residues. The V end lost 2 bases, the J end lost 9 bases, and 20 bases lay between the germline ends. The CDR3 DNA reads as TGTGCCAGCAGCTTACTCCAGCCAGGGGAAAATAGTTCACCCCTCCACTTT. Amino acids: CASSLLQPGENSSPLHF.

The V and J genes are TRBV7-2 and TRBJ2-7; D unresolved. Germline CDR1 is SGHTA and CDR2 is FQGNSA. This CDR3 is built from 16 residues. Between the trimmed V and J ends, which lost 1 base and 3 bases, there was a span of 16 bases. For the CDR3, the DNA is TGTGCCAGCAGCTTAGGATATTTTGGCTTGGTCTACGAGCAGTACTTC. It translates to CASSLGYFGLVYEQYF.

The DNA for the CDR3 is TGTGCCAGCAGTTCCGGGACAGGGGGCTCTGAAAAACTGTTTTTT. Translated: CASSSGTGGSEKLFF. The chain combines TRBV5-6 with TRBJ1-4; 12 bases map to TRBD1. The CDR3 spans 15 residues. The junction had 6 bases not matched to a gene; V was cut back by 5 bases and J by 7 bases. Germline lookup yields CDR1 SGHDT and CDR2 YYEEEE.

The CDR3 is CASSVEGDKNIQYF. CDR3 nucleotides: TGTGCCAGCAGCGTAGAAGGGGACAAAAACATTCAGTACTTC. This chain joins TRBV9 and TRBJ2-4; possibly TRBD1 for D (5 bases). The CDR3 sequence is 14 residues long. Germline V CDR1 and CDR2: SGDLS, YYNGEE. Trimming removed 0 bases at V and 3 bases at J, with 7 bases between.

The V and J genes are TRBV9 and TRBJ2-3; 8 bases are shared with TRBD2. Unmatched junction bases numbered 9, after V lost 3 bases and J lost 3 bases. The CDR3 is 16 residues long. In germline, CDR1 is SGDLS, CDR2 YYNGEE. The CDR3 spells CASSESGGGTTDTQYF. DNA of the CDR3: TGTGCCAGCAGCGAATCAGGCGGGGGGACAACAGATACGCAGTATTTT.

The gene calls are TRBV29-1 and TRBJ1-3, with D possibly being TRBD1 (5 bases). The V end was cut by 4 bases, the J end by 0 bases, with 13 bases between. CDR3 length: 15 residues. Germline V CDR1 and CDR2: SQVTM, ANQGSEA. CDR3 region: CSVVPSRDSGNTIYF. The DNA for the CDR3 is TGCAGCGTTGTGCCCTCCAGGGACTCTGGAAACACCATATATTTT.

This chain uses TRBV25-1 with TRBJ1-1; D is possibly TRBD1 (6 bases). V was cut by 7 bases and J by 3 bases, with 15 bases left in between. Looked up from germline, CDR1 is MGHDK and CDR2 is SYGVNS. The CDR3 covers 14 residues. DNA of the CDR3: TGTGCCAGCACCCCCTTAGGGGGGGACACTGAAGCTTTCTTT. Translated, it gives CASTPLGGDTEAFF.

This clone was seen a handful of times. The V and J genes are TRBV7-9 and TRBJ2-7, with TRBD1 matching 7 bases. Losses at the gene ends were 8 bases for V and 2 bases for J; bases not matched to a gene: 3. CDR1 and CDR2 from the germline V gene are SEHNR and FQNEAQ (reference sequence). CDR3 size: 12 residues. The CDR3 here is CASGDRTYEQYF. The CDR3 DNA follows: TGTGCCAGCGGGGACAGAACCTACGAGCAGTACTTC.

This sequence joins TRBV5-1 and TRBJ2-7; 7 nucleotides agree with TRBD2. Germline CDR1 reads SGHRS; CDR2 reads YFSETQ. The trim removed 4 bases at V and 6 bases at J, leaving 13 bases unmatched. The CDR3 has 15 residues. In DNA form, the CDR3 reads TGCGCCAGCAGCCTGGGCGGGGGAGTCGAGGCCGAGCAGTACTTC. The encoded protein is CASSLGGGVEAEQYF.

The chain has TRBV11-2 and TRBJ1-3; D is undetermined. Germline lookup yields CDR1 SGHAT and CDR2 FQNNGV. The CDR3 contains 16 residues. V was trimmed by 3 bases and J by 1 base, leaving 13 bases between them. The CDR3 DNA follows: TGTGCCAGCAGCTTCCAACCCGGGGTATCTGGAAACACCATATATTTT. Protein sequence: CASSFQPGVSGNTIYF.

This clone was observed a single time. The chain combines TRBV4-1 with TRBJ1-2; 8 nucleotides align to TRBD1. V gave up 4 bases and J gave up 0 bases; unmatched junction bases: 1. From germline, CDR1 is MGHRA and CDR2 YSYEKL. CDR3 size: 14 residues. The CDR3 coding sequence is TGCGCCAGCAGCCGGGACAGGACTAACTATGGCTACACCTTC. Translating it yields CASSRDRTNYGYTF.

This clone occurred once. The CDR3 DNA follows: TGTGCCAGTAGTAGGGACAGCAACTACAATGAGCAGTTCTTC. Translated, it gives CASSRDSNYNEQFF. J is TRBJ2-1 and V is TRBV19, with 7 bases matching TRBD1. V lost 4 bases, J lost 3 bases, and 3 bases stayed unmatched. Germline CDR1 reads LNHDA; CDR2 reads SQIVND (reference sequence). CDR3 length equals 14 residues.

This chain's CDR3 is CASSISGRGNNQPQHF. The CDR3 DNA reads TGTGCCAGTAGTATTAGTGGCAGGGGGAATAATCAGCCCCAGCATTTT. The rearrangement links TRBV19 to TRBJ1-5; 7 nucleotides match TRBD1. V lost 3 bases and J lost 4; bases outside the gene matches: 9. The CDR3 runs 16 residues. CDR1 is LNHDA, CDR2 SQIVND, per germline (reference sequence).

The CDR3 spells CASSQGRSREGGFEEQYF. CDR3 DNA sequence: TGTGCCAGCAGCCAAGGGAGGTCCCGGGAGGGTGGGTTCGAGGAGCAGTACTTC. The chain links TRBV4-2 to TRBJ2-7; 8 bases fit TRBD2. The CDR3 loop spans 18 amino acids. Germline V lookup: CDR1 LGHNA, CDR2 YNFKEQ. With V trimmed by 1 base and J by 7 bases, 18 bases remained unmatched.

The gene calls are TRBV6-6 and TRBJ2-1, with 9 bases matching TRBD2. The germline gives CDR1 MNHNY, CDR2 SVGAGI (reference sequence). The CDR3 totals 13 residues. J was trimmed by 5 bases and V by 10 bases; bases with no gene match: 6. Here the CDR3 reads CAILAGVNNEQFF. The CDR3 DNA sequence: TGTGCCATCTTAGCGGGGGTGAACAATGAGCAGTTCTTC.

This chain uses TRBV4-1 with TRBJ2-2; D possibly corresponds to TRBD1 (7 bases). There are 14 residues in the CDR3. V lost 0 bases and J lost 13, with 15 bases in between. Germline V gene sequence: CDR1 MGHRA, CDR2 YSYEKL. CDR3 region: CASSQDIGGGRLFF. The CDR3 nucleotides read TGCGCCAGCAGCCAAGATATCGGAGGGGGCCGGCTGTTTTTT.

This chain links TRBV25-1 with TRBJ1-4, with 8 bases identical to TRBD1. CDR1 is MGHDK, CDR2 SYGVNS, per germline. This CDR3 comprises 14 residues. With 5 bases clipped from V and 8 bases from J, the junction kept 7 bases outside the gene matches. DNA for the CDR3: TGTGCCAGCAGTCAGAGACAGGGGAAGGAAAAACTGTTTTTT. Protein product: CASSQRQGKEKLFF.